These 27 T cell receptor beta chains came from one sample sequenced in a study of blood T cell repertoires in COVID-19. Profiled with immunoSEQ multiplex PCR; TCRdb holds only in-frame clones, not every one. The sample yields 35,000 to 50,000 clones, roughly 69% seen once. The sequencing input was peripheral blood. The receptors were gathered from a man at least 80 years old with acute or convalescent COVID-19.

V gene TRBV6-1 combines with J gene TRBJ1-6; a possible D gene is TRBD1 (5 bases). Trimming removed 3 bases from V and 7 bases from J, with 10 bases in between. The CDR3 loop spans 14 amino acids. Germline loops: CDR1 MNHNS, CDR2 SASEGT. CDR3 amino acids: CASSESGSNSPLHF. The CDR3 bases are TGTGCCAGCAGTGAGTCAGGGTCAAATTCACCCCTCCACTTT.

V and J are TRBV6-2 or TRBV6-3 and TRBJ2-1; TRBD2 might be the D (6 bases). The V end lost 5 bases, the J end lost 8 bases, and 7 bases lay between the germline ends. In germline, CDR1 is MNHEY, CDR2 SVGEGT. The CDR3 loop spans 11 amino acids. In nucleotides, the CDR3 is TGTGCCAGCAGTACGGGGGATGAGCAGTTCTTC. Translation gives CASSTGDEQFF.

The chain recombines TRBV7-9 with TRBJ2-7; 7 bases fit TRBD1. The CDR3 sequence is 15 residues long. With V trimmed by 5 bases and J by 0 bases, 7 bases remained unmatched. CDR1 and CDR2 from the germline V gene are SEHNR and FQNEAQ (reference sequence). This CDR3 reads CASSAFGQASYEQYF. The DNA of the CDR3 is TGTGCCAGCAGCGCATTTGGACAGGCCTCCTACGAGCAGTACTTC. The whole variable domain, filled in from reference TRBV7-9 and TRBJ2-7, reads DTGVSQNPRHKITKRGQNVTFRCDPISEHNRLYWYRQTLGQGPEFLTYFQNEAQLEKSRLLSDRFSAERPKGSFSTLEIQRTEQGDSAMYLCASSAFGQASYEQYFGPGTRLTVT.

This clone was recorded only once. This sample also contains other DNA sequences that code for the same CDR3. This chain's CDR3 is CASSLGGGAAAFF. The CDR3 DNA is TGCGCCAGCAGCTTGGGAGGGGGGGCGGCCGCTTTCTTT. The V gene is TRBV5-1, the J gene TRBJ1-1, with a tentative D call TRBD1 (6 bases). This CDR3 spans 13 amino acids. V lost 0 bases to trimming and J lost 11 bases, with 14 bases between them. Germline-derived CDR1 and CDR2 are SGHRS and YFSETQ.

The rearrangement uses TRBV2 and TRBJ1-2, with D possibly matching TRBD1 (6 bases). V was cut by 7 bases and J by 5 bases, with 20 bases left in between. Per the germline V gene, CDR1 is SNHLY and CDR2 is FYNNEI. CDR3 length equals 15 residues. The CDR3 DNA reads TGTGCCAGCACGCCCGGTTTGGGGGCGAGATATGGCTACACCTTC. It is translated as CASTPGLGARYGYTF.

The table lists this clone with a count of one. The chain is built from TRBV2 and TRBJ1-1; no reliable D call. Germline V gene data show CDR1 as SNHLY and CDR2 as FYNNEI. The CDR3 loop spans 13 amino acids. Trimming cost V 11 bases and J 6 bases, with 19 bases left between them. CDR3 in DNA: TGTGCCGGCTCGGTGGGGAGGGAGGCTGAAGCTTTCTTT. Amino acid sequence: CAGSVGREAEAFF. The full variable domain, with the rest looked up from reference TRBV2 and TRBJ1-1, is EPEVTQTPSHQVTQMGQEVILRCVPISNHLYFYWYRQILGQKVEFLVSFYNNEISEKSEIFDDQFSVERPDGSNFTLKIRSTKLEDSAMYFCAGSVGREAEAFFGQGTRLTVV.

The chain uses TRBV9 and TRBJ2-3; 9 bases line up with TRBD2. Trimming removed 3 bases from V and 9 bases from J; junction bases left unmatched: 14. CDR1 SGDLS and CDR2 YYNGEE come from the germline V gene. The CDR3 loop spans 16 amino acids. This CDR3 reads CASSAALAGPRGTQYF. As DNA, the CDR3 is TGTGCCAGCAGCGCCGCGCTAGCGGGGCCCCGGGGGACGCAGTATTTT.

The chain employs TRBV29-1 and TRBJ2-7; D gene unclear. The V and J ends lost 6 bases and 1 base respectively, with 22 bases between them. Germline V gives CDR1 SQVTM, CDR2 ANQGSEA. This CDR3 is 16 amino acids long. The CDR3 sequence is CSVTSMGVQSSYEQYF. CDR3 DNA: TGCAGCGTAACCTCTATGGGCGTCCAGAGTTCCTACGAGCAGTACTTC.

The rearrangement uses TRBV18 and TRBJ1-5, with 10 bases identical to TRBD1. This CDR3 comprises 16 residues. Germline CDR1 is KGHSH and CDR2 is LQKENI. With V trimmed by 1 base and J by 6 bases, 6 bases remained unmatched. The CDR3 nucleotides read TGTGCCAGCTCACCACGGGACAGGGGTACCGGTCAGCCCCAGCATTTT. Protein: CASSPRDRGTGQPQHF.

The rearrangement joins TRBV7-9 to TRBJ1-6; D gene unclear. CDR1 and CDR2 (germline): SEHNR, FQNEAQ (reference sequence). Trimming took off 3 bases at V and 0 bases at J, with 6 bases between the two ends. The CDR3 is made up of 15 amino acids. DNA for the CDR3: TGTGCCAGCAGCTTTACAGACTCCTATAATTCACCCCTCCACTTT. This translates into CASSFTDSYNSPLHF.

The V gene is TRBV9, the J gene TRBJ1-2; 10 nucleotides agree with TRBD1. V dropped 7 bases and J dropped 8; count of bases not matched to a gene: 26. The CDR3 contains 19 residues. Germline V CDR1 and CDR2: SGDLS, YYNGEE. The CDR3 DNA is TGTGCCAGCGCGCAAAGCGATGCTAGCTGGGACAGGGGATCGAACGGCTACACCTTC. Translated: CASAQSDASWDRGSNGYTF.

V is TRBV11-3 and J is TRBJ2-3, with 7 bases identical to TRBD2. CDR1 SGHNT and CDR2 YENEEA come from the germline V gene. The length of the CDR3 is 16 residues. V lost 5 bases, J lost 0 bases, and 8 bases stayed unmatched. The CDR3 bases are TGTGCCAGCAGCGGGATGGGGGGGTCTAGCACAGATACGCAGTATTTT. This translates into CASSGMGGSSTDTQYF.

The rearrangement uses TRBV5-1 and TRBJ2-7; 14 bases match TRBD2. The CDR3 length is 16 residues. The V segment lost 4 bases and the J segment 3 bases; nucleotides outside the gene matches: 6. CDR1 is SGHRS and CDR2 is YFSETQ in the germline V gene. Written as DNA, the CDR3 is TGCGCCAGCAGCATAGGACTAGCGGGAGGTCTCTACGAGCAGTACTTC. This codes for CASSIGLAGGLYEQYF. Filled out from reference TRBV5-1 and TRBJ2-7, the complete variable domain reads KAGVTQTPRYLIKTRGQQVTLSCSPISGHRSVSWYQQTPGQGLQFLFEYFSETQRNKGNFPGRFSGRQFSNSRSEMNVSTLELGDSALYLCASSIGLAGGLYEQYFGPGTRLTVT.

This clone was counted between two and nine times. The CDR3 loop is CASSRLAGGETQYF. CDR3 coding DNA: TGTGCCAGCAGCCGACTAGCGGGAGGAGAGACCCAGTACTTC. The chain carries TRBV2 and TRBJ2-5, with 13 bases matching TRBD2. Looked up from germline, CDR1 is SNHLY and CDR2 is FYNNEI. This CDR3 has 14 residues. J lost 4 bases, V lost 6 bases, and 2 bases had no gene match.

DNA for the CDR3: TGTGCCAGCAGTCGGGGACAGAATCAGCCCCAGCATTTT. Protein product: CASSRGQNQPQHF. The chain couples TRBV6-5 to TRBJ1-5; TRBD1 aligns across 7 bases. CDR1 and CDR2 (germline): MNHEY, SVGAGI. Unmatched junction bases numbered 2, after V lost 5 bases and J lost 4 bases. This CDR3 spans 13 amino acids.

The V gene is TRBV15, the J gene TRBJ1-1, with D possibly being TRBD1 (5 bases). The CDR3 has 16 residues. Germline CDR1 is LNHNV and CDR2 is YYDKDF (reference sequence). V was pared by 0 bases and J by 7 bases, with 18 bases between. The CDR3: CATSRDHSGWSNEAFF. The CDR3 region has the DNA TGTGCCACCAGCAGAGACCACTCAGGGTGGTCTAATGAAGCTTTCTTT.

This clone is judged large. The CDR3 sequence: CASSQDQTSDEQYF. Here the CDR3 DNA reads TGCGCCAGCAGCCAAGATCAAACGAGCGACGAGCAGTACTTC. This rearrangement joins TRBV4-1 to TRBJ2-7; D remains unclear. Trimming took 0 bases from V and 5 from J, leaving 11 bases between them. The CDR3 has 14 amino acids. CDR1 and CDR2 (germline): MGHRA, YSYEKL.

This clone was found once. The chain carries TRBV6-6 and TRBJ1-1, with D unresolved. The CDR3 runs 14 residues. Trimming took 6 bases from V and 2 from J, leaving 13 bases between them. Germline V gives CDR1 MNHNY, CDR2 SVGAGI (reference sequence). CDR3 residues: CASSTGGDNTEAFF. DNA for the CDR3: TGTGCCAGCAGCACCGGCGGTGATAACACTGAAGCTTTCTTT.

This chain links TRBV7-3 with TRBJ1-1; D is uncertain. Germline CDR1 SGHTA, CDR2 FQGTGA. The CDR3 is made up of 14 amino acids. V lost 2 bases, J lost 0 bases, and 7 bases lay in between. CDR3: CASSLGGVNTEAFF. CDR3 DNA: TGTGCCAGCAGCTTAGGCGGGGTGAACACTGAAGCTTTCTTT.

V gene TRBV3-1 (or the pseudogene TRBV3-2) combines with J gene TRBJ2-1, with 9 bases aligning to TRBD2. The V gene's germline CDR1 is LGHDT and CDR2 YNNKEL (reference sequence). V dropped 1 base and J dropped 6; count of bases not matched to a gene: 10. The CDR3 length is 17 residues. The CDR3 region has the DNA TGTGCCAGCAGCCAAGGCCTAGCGGGACAAAATTCCAATGAGCAGTTCTTC. This encodes CASSQGLAGQNSNEQFF.

This clone was picked up one time. The chain carries TRBV18 and TRBJ1-4, with TRBD1 identical over 9 bases. The CDR3 is made up of 16 amino acids. The V segment lost 4 bases and the J segment 7 bases; nucleotides outside the gene matches: 10. Germline V gene lookup returns CDR1 KGHSH and CDR2 LQKENI. DNA for the CDR3: TGTGCCAGCTCACGGGTCGACAGGGGGTACGGTGAAAAACTGTTTTTT. Residues: CASSRVDRGYGEKLFF.

This CDR3 reads CASSSPSGTRIGTGELFF. CDR3 coding DNA: TGTGCCAGCAGCTCCCCATCCGGGACTAGAATTGGTACCGGGGAGCTGTTTTTT. This chain uses TRBV11-3 with TRBJ2-2; 8 positions match TRBD2. After removal of 4 bases from V and 5 bases from J, the junction contained 15 bases not matched to a gene. The CDR3 runs 18 residues. In germline, CDR1 is SGHNT, CDR2 YENEEA.

This rearrangement joins TRBV9 to TRBJ2-2; 8 bases map to TRBD2. The CDR3 contains 16 residues. Per germline, CDR1 SGDLS and CDR2 YYNGEE. V lost 0 bases, J lost 0 bases, and 1 base stayed unmatched. CDR3 amino acids: CASSVAGGANTGELFF. The DNA for the CDR3 is TGTGCCAGCAGCGTAGCGGGGGGGGCGAACACCGGGGAGCTGTTTTTT.

Here the CDR3 reads CASSAGTGPVMGQPQHF. The CDR3 region has the DNA TGTGCCAGCAGTGCCGGGACAGGGCCTGTAATGGGTCAGCCCCAGCATTTT. The J gene is TRBJ1-5, the V gene TRBV2; 9 bases agree with TRBD1. With 4 bases clipped from V and 6 bases from J, the junction kept 13 bases outside the gene matches. CDR1 is SNHLY and CDR2 is FYNNEI in the germline V gene. The CDR3 covers 17 residues.

Only a few counts were recorded for this clone. The rearrangement uses TRBV4-1 and TRBJ2-5; 7 nucleotides match TRBD1. Unmatched junction bases numbered 11, after V lost 4 bases and J lost 9 bases. Germline loops: CDR1 MGHRA, CDR2 YSYEKL. This CDR3 region has 14 residues. CDR3 in DNA: TGCGCCAGCAGCCGCTCCGGGACAGAGGTGTCCCAGTACTTC. Translated, it gives CASSRSGTEVSQYF.

Only a few counts were recorded for this clone. The chain links TRBV3-1 (or the pseudogene TRBV3-2) to TRBJ1-1, with TRBD1 matching 7 bases. Germline values: CDR1 LGHDT, CDR2 YNNKEL (reference sequence). The CDR3 runs to 14 residues. Trimming cost V 2 bases and J 4 bases; bases outside gene matches: 4. The CDR3 here is CASSQNSGGTEAFF. The CDR3 DNA reads TGTGCCAGCAGCCAAAACTCAGGGGGCACTGAAGCTTTCTTT.

The V call is TRBV20-1, the J call TRBJ2-1; a weak D match, TRBD1 (6 bases). CDR1 and CDR2 from the germline V gene are DFQATT and SNEGSKA (reference sequence). CDR3 length: 14 amino acids. V was trimmed by 3 bases and J by 5 bases, leaving 14 bases between them. The CDR3 sequence is CSASEGRGDNEQFF. In nucleotides, the CDR3 is TGCAGTGCTAGTGAGGGCAGGGGAGACAATGAGCAGTTCTTC.